The rows below give T cell receptor beta chains drawn from one sample of a study of blood T cell repertoires in COVID-19. TCRdb's copy holds only in-frame clones and misses some; the assay was immunoSEQ multiplex PCR. The sample records about 210,000 clones, 70% to 90% being singletons. The sequenced sample was peripheral blood. The source of these receptors is a man aged 40-55 years with acute or convalescent COVID-19. Each CDR3 is given without its conserved first and last residue.

J gene	V gene	CDR3 protein
TRBJ2-3	TRBV7-2	ASSLVGGLTDTQY
TRBJ1-2	TRBV3-1/TRBV3-2	ASSHPAGGDYT
TRBJ2-3	TRBV5-1	ASSSFSTDTQY
TRBJ2-7	TRBV3-1/TRBV3-2	ASSSISYEQY
TRBJ2-4	TRBV7-9	ASSFQGGEWDIQY
TRBJ2-2	TRBV5-1	ASSLNPSGNTGELF
TRBJ1-6	TRBV9	ASSVAQGTNSPLH
TRBJ2-1	TRBV9	ASSAGTTYNEQF
TRBJ1-5	TRBV6-5	ASSTQGQGNQPQH
TRBJ1-5	TRBV4-2	ASSQETGQGDQPQH
TRBJ2-1	TRBV7-2	ASSYGLALDEQF
TRBJ1-6	TRBV28	ASISTGNSPLH
TRBJ2-7	TRBV28	ASSSNQGLVEDYEQY
TRBJ2-2	TRBV7-9	ASSFQTANTGELF
TRBJ2-7	TRBV15	ATSRDFGRLHEQY
TRBJ2-7	TRBV19	ASSIGGLGYEQY
TRBJ2-2	TRBV7-3	ASSLMRSNTGELF
TRBJ1-2	TRBV27	ASSTRQGGYGYT
TRBJ2-3	TRBV7-3	ASSRVGEGTDTQY
TRBJ2-1	TRBV5-1	ASSLVSPSSYNEQF
TRBJ2-7	TRBV27	ASRDRAYYEQY
TRBJ2-7	TRBV27	ASSLSTSGIYEQY
TRBJ2-1	TRBV5-1	ASSPGTSGGLSYNEQF
TRBJ2-3	TRBV18	ASSLIAGVGTDTQY
TRBJ2-3	TRBV27	ASSLTPGTDTQY
TRBJ1-1	TRBV30	AWSFTGRVAAF
TRBJ1-4	TRBV2	ASSPGQATNEKLF
TRBJ1-6	TRBV7-3	ASSLSGGYSPLH
TRBJ1-1	TRBV4-1	ASSQAGRGGTEAF
TRBJ1-2	TRBV5-1	ASSYDRGLYGYT
TRBJ1-2	TRBV3-1/TRBV3-2	ASSQGGERTTYGYT
TRBJ1-2	TRBV19	ASSIQGPNYGYT
TRBJ2-3	TRBV24-1	ATSESQDRYTSTDTQY
TRBJ1-5	TRBV19	ASSPWGGRNQPQH
TRBJ2-5	TRBV27	ASSLGPTSKETQY
TRBJ2-5	TRBV19	ATRNNRGDQETQY
TRBJ1-1	TRBV12-3/TRBV12-4	ASSRGWTEAF
TRBJ2-1	TRBV14	ASSHRGTSGSYNEQF
TRBJ1-2	TRBV5-4	ASSLDRVNYGYT
TRBJ1-4	TRBV16	ASSRHGTAGEKLF
TRBJ2-7	TRBV5-1	ASSFHLSSYEQY
TRBJ2-1	TRBV24-1	ATSDWNSGSDEQF
TRBJ1-2	TRBV5-8	ASNKNRGISFNYGYT
TRBJ2-1	TRBV28	ASSLLGRNNEQF
TRBJ1-3	TRBV4-2	ASSQDTGASGNTIY
TRBJ1-2	TRBV29-1	SVIGGQLYGYT
TRBJ2-5	TRBV28	ASSLSMTGYQETQY
TRBJ2-7	TRBV7-2	ASSLAGSSSTYEQY